These 30 T cell receptor beta chains originate from one sample sequenced in a study of T-cell memory formation after mild COVID-19. TCRdb passed the 5' RACE reads through MiXCR, listing each CDR3 protein once. Of 200,000 to 250,000 distinct CDR3 sequences in the sample, 8% to 11% were seen once. Source material: PBMCs or a T cell subset sorted from them (not recorded which). These receptors all stem from a young man who had mild COVID-19 (a few samples of this study predate the infection). Cell type and time point are not known.

The rearrangement uses TRBV12-3 or TRBV12-4 and TRBJ1-2; D not resolved. Deletions cut 6 bases from V and 5 bases from J, with 10 bases between. The CDR3 consists of 12 residues. CDR3 region: CASRRELYGYTF. DNA of the CDR3: TGTGCCAGCAGAAGGGAATTATATGGCTACACCTTC.

This clonotype appeared many times. The rearrangement uses TRBV5-6 and TRBJ1-1; tentatively, D is TRBD1 (5 bases). The CDR3 loop spans 15 amino acids. V dropped 4 bases and J dropped 3 bases, with 16 bases sitting between them. Germline V CDR1 and CDR2: SGHDT, YYEEEE. The CDR3 is CASSRFRDGDTEAFF. The DNA of the CDR3 is TGTGCCAGCAGCCGATTCCGGGACGGCGACACTGAAGCTTTCTTT. The full variable domain, in which reference TRBV5-6 and TRBJ1-1 provide the parts outside the CDR3, is DAGVTQSPTHLIKTRGQQVTLRCSPKSGHDTVSWYQQALGQGPQFIFQYYEEEERQRGNFPDRFSGHQFPNYSSELNVNALLLGDSALYLCASSRFRDGDTEAFFGQGTRLTVV.

The table lists this clonotype with a few counts. This chain uses TRBV29-1 with TRBJ2-5, with D maybe TRBD2 (5 bases). V lost 7 bases to trimming and J lost 5 bases, with 8 bases between them. Germline lookup yields CDR1 SQVTM and CDR2 ANQGSEA. This CDR3 has 10 amino acids. CDR3 protein: CSGGSETQYF. CDR3 DNA: TGCAGCGGAGGGAGTGAGACCCAGTACTTC.

Ten or more counts support this clonotype. The gene calls are TRBV29-1 and TRBJ2-5; D not resolved. Trimming removed 7 bases from V and 5 bases from J, with 14 bases in between. The CDR3 has 12 residues. From germline, CDR1 is SQVTM and CDR2 ANQGSEA. CDR3 in amino acids: CSGRLLGETQYF. The CDR3 DNA follows: TGCAGCGGTAGGCTACTGGGGGAGACCCAGTACTTC.

The sample holds a few counts of this clonotype. The chain has TRBV5-5 and TRBJ2-2, with D tentatively TRBD1 or TRBD2 (5 bases each). This CDR3 spans 17 amino acids. Trimming cost V 4 bases and J 3 bases, with 19 bases left between them. Germline V lookup: CDR1 SGHKS, CDR2 YYEKEE (reference sequence). CDR3 protein: CASSAASGLRDTGELFF. For the CDR3, the DNA is TGTGCCAGCAGCGCAGCCTCGGGGCTTAGGGACACCGGGGAGCTGTTTTTT.

The V gene is TRBV4-1, the J gene TRBJ2-7; TRBD1 might be the D (5 bases). V dropped 0 bases and J dropped 0 bases, with 15 bases sitting between them. Per germline, CDR1 MGHRA and CDR2 YSYEKL. This CDR3 comprises 17 residues. Here the CDR3 reads CASSQEESAGSSYEQYF. The CDR3 coding sequence is TGCGCCAGCAGCCAAGAGGAATCGGCAGGGTCCTCCTACGAGCAGTACTTC.

The sample holds a few counts of this clonotype. The chain joins TRBV2 to TRBJ2-7; maybe TRBD1 (5 bases). This CDR3 has 14 amino acids. Trimming stripped 2 bases from V and 5 bases from J, with 13 bases between. Germline V CDR1 and CDR2: SNHLY, FYNNEI. CDR3 DNA sequence: TGTGCCAGCAGTGAAAGGGGCGCCCTTAACGAGCAGTACTTC. Translating gives CASSERGALNEQYF.

This clonotype was observed many times. This sequence joins TRBV12-3 or TRBV12-4 and TRBJ1-2; tentative D call: TRBD1 (6 bases). The CDR3 loop spans 15 amino acids. V gave up 6 bases and J gave up 8 bases, with 22 bases separating them. The DNA for the CDR3 is TGTGCCAGCAGACGAGGACGTGGGGGGCTCCGAGGCTACACCTTC. It specifies CASRRGRGGLRGYTF.

Many counts were recorded for this clonotype. J is TRBJ2-1 and V is TRBV12-3 or TRBV12-4; 13 bases align to TRBD2. This CDR3 is built from 15 residues. The V gene end was trimmed by 6 bases and the J gene end by 3 bases; junction bases not matched to a gene: 2. CDR3 DNA: TGTGCCAGCAGGCGACTAGCGGGGGGCTACAATGAGCAGTTCTTC. Its protein product is CASRRLAGGYNEQFF.

This chain connects TRBV25-1 to TRBJ1-2; D might be TRBD1 (5 bases). V gave up 6 bases and J gave up 5 bases, with 13 bases separating them. The CDR3 is made up of 13 amino acids. Germline V CDR1 and CDR2: MGHDK, SYGVNS. The CDR3 coding sequence is TGTGCCAGCAGATGGGGGAACGAATATGGCTACACCTTC. It codes for CASRWGNEYGYTF.

This clonotype was observed a handful of times. The CDR3 DNA is TGTGCCAGCAGCTTAGCGGGGGGGACAGGCTTCACTGAAGCTTTCTTT. Its protein product is CASSLAGGTGFTEAFF. The chain couples TRBV7-9 to TRBJ1-1, with 8 bases identical to TRBD1. This CDR3 is built from 16 residues. Germline V gene data show CDR1 as SEHNR and CDR2 as FQNEAQ (reference sequence). J gave up 4 bases and V 0 bases, and 7 bases lay outside the gene matches. Together with reference TRBV7-9 and TRBJ1-1, the CDR3 gives the full variable domain: DTGVSQNPRHKITKRGQNVTFRCDPISEHNRLYWYRQTLGQGPEFLTYFQNEAQLEKSRLLSDRFSAERPKGSFSTLEIQRTEQGDSAMYLCASSLAGGTGFTEAFFGQGTRLTVV.

Only a few counts were recorded for this clonotype. The J gene is TRBJ2-1, the V gene TRBV11-3, with D unclear. Per the germline V gene, CDR1 is SGHNT and CDR2 is YENEEA. The CDR3 covers 13 residues. Trimming took 5 bases from V and 5 from J, leaving 10 bases between them. The CDR3 reads CASSPRSNNEQFF. CDR3 in DNA: TGTGCCAGCAGCCCGAGAAGTAACAATGAGCAGTTCTTC.

This rearrangement joins TRBV4-2 to TRBJ2-7; D gene ambiguous. This CDR3 has 13 amino acids. V was trimmed by 2 bases and J by 8 bases, leaving 13 bases between them. The germline gives CDR1 LGHNA, CDR2 YNFKEQ. The CDR3, as DNA: TGTGCCAGCAGCCAATTATCTGGGGTGCAGCAGTACTTC. This translates into CASSQLSGVQQYF.

This clonotype was seen a handful of times. The gene calls are TRBV4-3 and TRBJ2-2; D remains unclear. There are 16 residues in the CDR3. V lost 2 bases and J 3 bases, leaving 13 bases between the germline ends. The V gene's germline CDR1 is LGHNA and CDR2 YSLEER. The CDR3 nucleotides are TGCGCCAGCAGCCAATGGTTAGGGTCGGACACCGGGGAGCTGTTTTTT. Amino acids: CASSQWLGSDTGELFF.

This clonotype was seen a handful of times. This chain links TRBV7-9 with TRBJ2-5; no definite D call. Germline CDR1 is SEHNR and CDR2 is FQNEAQ (reference sequence). The CDR3 is made up of 14 amino acids. Trimming removed 5 bases at V and 5 bases at J, with 15 bases between. The CDR3 loop reads CASSPKPSPETQYF. CDR3 nucleotides: TGTGCCAGCAGCCCAAAACCAAGCCCCGAGACCCAGTACTTC.

Ten or more counts support this clonotype. The chain uses TRBV10-3 and TRBJ1-4; TRBD1 agrees at 9 bases. The CDR3 consists of 13 residues. Germline CDR1 and CDR2: ENHRY and SYGVKD. V trimming: 11 bases; J trimming: 5 bases; junction bases outside the gene matches: 6. CDR3 coding DNA: TGTGCCTCAAGACAGGGGGAGAATGAAAAACTGTTTTTT. This sequence encodes CASRQGENEKLFF.

The chain uses TRBV14 and TRBJ2-6; the D gene is possibly TRBD1 (6 bases). Germline V gives CDR1 SGHDN, CDR2 FVKESK. Deletions cut 4 bases from V and 0 bases from J, with 7 bases between. This CDR3 region has 15 residues. The chain's CDR3 is CASSPGHSGANVLTF. CDR3 in DNA: TGTGCCAGCAGCCCGGGACACTCTGGGGCCAACGTCCTGACTTTC.

V usage is TRBV6-6 and J usage is TRBJ1-5; no clear D. CDR3 size: 13 residues. The V gene lost 8 bases and the J gene lost 1 base, with 9 bases spanning the gap. Per germline, CDR1 MNHNY and CDR2 SVGAGI (reference sequence). CDR3 DNA sequence: TGTGCCAGCTGTCGCGGGAGCAATCAGCCCCAGCATTTT. This translates into CASCRGSNQPQHF.

Ten or more counts support this clonotype. The rearrangement joins TRBV29-1 to TRBJ2-1; D is tentatively TRBD1 or TRBD2 (5 bases each). With 7 bases removed from V and 8 bases from J, the gap between germline ends came to 15 bases. Germline V gene sequence: CDR1 SQVTM, CDR2 ANQGSEA. This CDR3 has 12 residues. The CDR3 DNA reads as TGCAGCGCCACGGACTTCAGGGATGAGCAGTTCTTC. This gives the protein CSATDFRDEQFF.

The sample holds a few counts of this clonotype. The V and J genes are TRBV30 and TRBJ2-6; D unclear. Trimming removed 2 bases at V and 4 bases at J, with 9 bases between. This CDR3 region has 14 residues. Per germline, CDR1 GTSNPN and CDR2 SVGIG (reference sequence). This chain's CDR3 is CAWSIRGGANVLTF. In DNA, the CDR3 is TGTGCCTGGAGTATCCGTGGGGGGGCCAACGTCCTGACTTTC.

V and J are TRBV19 and TRBJ1-1; D may be TRBD1 (5 bases). Deletions cut 6 bases from V and 4 bases from J, with 15 bases between. This CDR3 spans 14 amino acids. In germline, CDR1 is LNHDA, CDR2 SQIVND (reference sequence). The CDR3 reads CASRDAGVSTEAFF. The CDR3 nucleotides are TGTGCCAGTAGGGACGCGGGGGTAAGCACTGAAGCTTTCTTT.

This clonotype was seen more than once but under ten times. The rearrangement links TRBV4-3 to TRBJ2-3; no clear D. In germline, CDR1 is LGHNA, CDR2 YSLEER. Deletions cut 5 bases from V and 4 bases from J, with 16 bases between. The CDR3 is made up of 15 amino acids. Written as DNA, the CDR3 is TGCGCCAGCAGCTACGCAGTGATGGTCCCAGATACGCAGTATTTT. Amino acid sequence: CASSYAVMVPDTQYF.

Only a few counts were recorded for this clonotype. V is TRBV18 and J is TRBJ2-1; D unresolved. The CDR3 sequence is 16 residues long. CDR1 and CDR2 (germline): KGHSH, LQKENI. The germline V and J ends were trimmed by 5 bases and 3 bases, with 17 bases remaining between them. The CDR3 here is CASSSKQTENYNEQFF. CDR3 nucleotide sequence: TGTGCCAGCTCATCGAAGCAAACTGAAAACTACAATGAGCAGTTCTTC.

This clonotype has just a few counts. J is TRBJ2-5 and V is TRBV20-1, with D perhaps TRBD1 (7 bases). This CDR3 comprises 14 residues. Germline CDR1 is DFQATT and CDR2 is SNEGSKA (reference sequence). The germline V and J ends were trimmed by 5 bases and 5 bases, with 18 bases remaining between them. In nucleotides, the CDR3 is TGCAGTGCTTTCCAGCCCGGGGGACAGGAGACCCAGTACTTC. It codes for CSAFQPGGQETQYF.

This clonotype was detected a few times. The chain is built from TRBV7-8 and TRBJ2-2; 12 bases are shared with TRBD2. The germline CDR1 and CDR2 sequences are SGHVS and FQNEAQ. The length of the CDR3 is 16 residues. V lost 5 bases, J lost 6 bases, and 7 bases stayed unmatched. CDR3 residues: CASSQLAGGSSGELFF. CDR3 in DNA: TGTGCCAGCAGCCAACTAGCGGGGGGTTCCTCCGGGGAGCTGTTTTTT. Looking up the rest from reference TRBV7-8 and TRBJ2-2 gives the full variable domain: GAGVSQSPRYKVAKRGQDVALRCDPISGHVSLFWYQQALGQGPEFLTYFQNEAQLDKSGLPSDRFFAERPEGSVSTLKIQRTQQEDSAVYLCASSQLAGGSSGELFFGEGSRLTVL.

In its sample, this clonotype was seen a few times. The chain uses TRBV7-2 and TRBJ2-1, with 12 bases identical to TRBD2. CDR1 is SGHTA, CDR2 FQGNSA, per germline. The CDR3 sequence is 16 residues long. V dropped 4 bases and J dropped 4; count of bases not matched to a gene: 5. CDR3: CASSSLAGGQYNEQFF. CDR3 coding DNA: TGTGCCAGCAGCTCTCTAGCGGGGGGGCAATACAATGAGCAGTTCTTC.

This clonotype turned up a few times. The chain couples TRBV5-1 to TRBJ2-6; tentatively, D is TRBD2 (6 bases). Germline V CDR1 and CDR2: SGHRS, YFSETQ. CDR3 length: 16 residues. V was pared by 0 bases and J by 2 bases, with 9 bases between. In nucleotides, the CDR3 is TGCGCCAGCAGCTTGGGCGGGACGCCTGGGGCCAACGTCCTGACTTTC. Residues: CASSLGGTPGANVLTF.

V is TRBV3-1 and J is TRBJ2-7; 11 bases line up with TRBD1. The CDR3 runs to 14 residues. Germline assignment: CDR1 LGHDT and CDR2 YNNKEL (reference sequence). After removal of 4 bases from V and 5 bases from J, the junction contained 4 bases not matched to a gene. The CDR3 spells CASSRTGGFDEQYF. The DNA of the CDR3 is TGTGCCAGCAGCCGGACAGGGGGCTTCGACGAGCAGTACTTC.

This chain connects TRBV25-1 to TRBJ2-3; D ambiguous. CDR3 length equals 12 residues. V was cut by 1 base and J by 5 bases, with 4 bases left in between. Germline values: CDR1 MGHDK, CDR2 SYGVNS. CDR3 amino acids: CASSESKDTQYF. The CDR3 DNA sequence: TGTGCCAGCAGTGAATCAAAAGATACGCAGTATTTT.

This clonotype appeared a few times. The rearrangement uses TRBV6-1 and TRBJ2-3; D not resolved. Between the trimmed V and J ends, which lost 7 bases and 4 bases, there was a span of 15 bases. In germline, CDR1 is MNHNS, CDR2 SASEGT. CDR3 length: 14 residues. The CDR3 is CASKRTNVADTQYF. Here the CDR3 DNA reads TGTGCCAGCAAAAGGACGAATGTTGCAGATACGCAGTATTTT.